This T cell receptor (beta chain) was sequenced in a study of vaccination effects on CD4 cells after COVID-19. For the study at large: Post-vaccine sampling occurred a median 72 days after the second dose. Study outcomes and limitations: Clones from infection and from vaccination both contracted markedly late after vaccination.

From germline, CDR1 is SGHDT and CDR2 YYEEEE. Trimming removed 4 bases at V and 5 bases at J, with 16 bases between. This CDR3 has 14 residues. CD4+ T cells were isolated after roughly nine days of culture. The vaccine given was either BNT162b2 or mRNA-1273, in two doses. In the case of this clone: Its antigen remains unknown.

Profiling relied on immunoSEQ multiplex PCR, and the TCRdb table lists in-frame clones only, not all of them. Altogether about 40,000 clones are present, about two thirds being singletons, with the ten largest covering roughly 8.4%. This TCR came from a human donor who received a COVID-19 vaccine. The sequences come from CD4+ T cells from PBMCs cultured without peptide, collected after COVID-19 vaccination. This sequence joins TRBV5-6 and TRBJ2-7; D is possibly TRBD1 (6 bases). The CDR3 DNA sequence: TGTGCCAGCAGCAGCCTACAGGGAGTTAACGAGCAGTACTTC. Encoded protein: CASSSLQGVNEQYF.